This T cell receptor (beta chain) derives from a study of CD8 T cells in ankylosing spondylitis. Findings and limits, study-wide: Previously reported in reactive arthritis synovial fluid and blood were some of the motif variants. Characteristic of ankylosing spondylitis blood, it appeared, was a TCR beta motif comprising roughly eight highly homologous variants.

In its sample, this clonotype was seen a few times. Its antigen remains unidentified. Trimming stripped 8 bases from V and 5 bases from J, with 5 bases between. CDR3 length: 10 amino acids. CDR1 and CDR2 (germline): ENHRY, SYGVKD. Quantitative molecular-barcoded 5'-RACE generated the TCR beta libraries. TCRdb analysed the 5' RACE reads with MiXCR anew, one entry per CDR3 protein. The table shows 250,000 to 350,000 distinct CDR3 sequences, with 7.5% to 9% occurring only once. The TCR was taken from a male donor with ankylosing spondylitis. The gene calls are TRBV10-3 and TRBJ2-3; D is unresolved. Sequenced: blood, either unsorted or a sorted T cell fraction (not recorded which). CDR3 sequence reads: CAIGVDTQYF. The CDR3 DNA is TGTGCCATCGGGGTAGATACGCAGTATTTT.